This T cell receptor beta chain is drawn from a study of blood T cell repertoires in COVID-19. Study background: The origin of the acute and convalescent COVID-19 samples was the United States, Italy and Spain.

Methods used by the authors: It was from reference gene primer amplification that nucleated cell counts were estimated. Sequencing was performed with immunoSEQ multiplex PCR; in TCRdb, only in-frame clones are kept and a portion is missing. V and J calls plus clone size are reproduced from that table; the DNA served to infer D and trimming. The sample carries fewer than 85,000 clones, 70% to 90% recorded once. Per germline, CDR1 SNHLY and CDR2 FYNNEI. Between the trimmed V and J ends, which lost 6 bases and 4 bases, there was a span of 21 bases. The CDR3 contains 16 residues. The material sequenced was peripheral blood. The sequence derives from a man between 45 and 60 years old with active COVID-19. This chain uses TRBV2 with TRBJ1-2; D not resolved. DNA for the CDR3: TGTGCCAGCAGGGATCCGGGAGCTAAACTACCCTATGGCTACACCTTC. Amino acid sequence: CASRDPGAKLPYGYTF.